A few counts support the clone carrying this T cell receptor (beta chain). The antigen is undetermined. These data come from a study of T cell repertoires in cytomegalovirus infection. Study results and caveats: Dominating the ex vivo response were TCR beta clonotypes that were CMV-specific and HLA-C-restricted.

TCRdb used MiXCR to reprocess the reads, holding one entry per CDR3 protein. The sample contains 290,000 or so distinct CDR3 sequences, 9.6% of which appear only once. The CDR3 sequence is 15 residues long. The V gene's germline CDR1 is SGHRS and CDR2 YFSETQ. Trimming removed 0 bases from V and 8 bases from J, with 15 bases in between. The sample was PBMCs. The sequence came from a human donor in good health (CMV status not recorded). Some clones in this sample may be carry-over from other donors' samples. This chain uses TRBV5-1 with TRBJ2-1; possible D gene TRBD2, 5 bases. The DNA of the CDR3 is TGCGCCAGCAGCTTGGGGATGAGGGTCCGGGATGAGCAGTTCTTC. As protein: CASSLGMRVRDEQFF.